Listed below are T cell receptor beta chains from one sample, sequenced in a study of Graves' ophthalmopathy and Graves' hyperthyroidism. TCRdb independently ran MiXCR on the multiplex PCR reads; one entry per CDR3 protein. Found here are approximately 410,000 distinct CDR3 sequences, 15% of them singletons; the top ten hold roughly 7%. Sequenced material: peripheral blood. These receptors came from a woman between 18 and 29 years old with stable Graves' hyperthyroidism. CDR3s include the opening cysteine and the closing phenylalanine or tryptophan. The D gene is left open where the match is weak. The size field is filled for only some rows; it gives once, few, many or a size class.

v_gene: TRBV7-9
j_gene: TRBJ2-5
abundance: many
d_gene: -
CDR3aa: CASSTYFQGETQYF
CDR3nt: TGTGCCAGCAGCACCTACTTCCAGGGGGAGACCCAGTACTTC

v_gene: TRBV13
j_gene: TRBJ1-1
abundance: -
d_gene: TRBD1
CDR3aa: CASNTGTGTEAFF
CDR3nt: TGTGCCAGCAATACCGGGACAGGGACTGAAGCTTTCTTT

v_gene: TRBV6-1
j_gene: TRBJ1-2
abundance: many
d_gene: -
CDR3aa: CASRDRTLWDGYTF
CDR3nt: TGTGCCAGCAGGGACCGGACGCTATGGGATGGCTACACCTTC

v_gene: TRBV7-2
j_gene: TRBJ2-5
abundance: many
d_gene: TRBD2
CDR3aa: CASSVSLAEETQYF
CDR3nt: TGTGCCAGCTCGGTTTCACTAGCGGAAGAGACCCAGTACTTC

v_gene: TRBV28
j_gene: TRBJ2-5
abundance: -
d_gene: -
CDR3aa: CASSFRGIQETQYF
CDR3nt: TGTGCCAGCAGTTTTAGGGGGATCCAAGAGACCCAGTACTTC

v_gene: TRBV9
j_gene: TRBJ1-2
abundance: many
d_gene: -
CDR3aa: CASSVEAGPYGYTF
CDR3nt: TGTGCCAGCAGCGTAGAGGCAGGACCTTATGGCTACACCTTC

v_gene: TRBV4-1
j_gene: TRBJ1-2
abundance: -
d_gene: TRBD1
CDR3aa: CASSQPRQGKSYGYTF
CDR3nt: TGCGCCAGCAGCCAACCCAGACAGGGAAAGAGCTATGGCTACACCTTC

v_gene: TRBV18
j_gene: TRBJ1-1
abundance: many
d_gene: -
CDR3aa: CASSLPVGDGTEAFF
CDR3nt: TGTGCCAGCTCTCTCCCCGTAGGGGACGGCACTGAAGCTTTCTTT

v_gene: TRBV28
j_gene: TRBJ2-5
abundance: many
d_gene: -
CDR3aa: CASSSGQLQETQYF
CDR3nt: TGTGCCAGCAGTTCCGGACAGCTACAAGAGACCCAGTACTTC

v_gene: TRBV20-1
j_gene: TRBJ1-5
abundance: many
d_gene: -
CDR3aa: CSNNLPQHF
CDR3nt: TGCAGTAACAACCTGCCCCAGCATTTT

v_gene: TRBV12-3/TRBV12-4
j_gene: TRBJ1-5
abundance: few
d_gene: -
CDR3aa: CASSPWLGMGNQPQHF
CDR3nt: TGTGCCAGCAGTCCCTGGCTCGGGATGGGCAATCAGCCCCAGCATTTT

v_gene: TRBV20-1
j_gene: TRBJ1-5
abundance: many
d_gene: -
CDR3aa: CSARDRRADNQPQHF
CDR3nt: TGCAGTGCTAGAGATAGGAGGGCAGACAATCAGCCCCAGCATTTT

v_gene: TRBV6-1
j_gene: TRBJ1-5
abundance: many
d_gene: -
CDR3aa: CASRTDYNQPQHF
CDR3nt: TGTGCCAGCCGAACGGACTACAATCAGCCCCAGCATTTT

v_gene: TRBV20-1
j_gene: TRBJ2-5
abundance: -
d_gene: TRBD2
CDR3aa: CSAGGLAEETQYF
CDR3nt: TGCAGTGCTGGGGGACTAGCGGAGGAGACCCAGTACTTC

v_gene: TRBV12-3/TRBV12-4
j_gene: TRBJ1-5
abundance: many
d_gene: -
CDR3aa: CASSRTGRNQPQHF
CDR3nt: TGTGCCAGCAGCCGTACGGGGCGCAATCAGCCCCAGCATTTT

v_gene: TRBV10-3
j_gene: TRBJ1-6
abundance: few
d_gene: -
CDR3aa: CAIGPRTNSPLHF
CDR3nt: TGTGCCATCGGGCCCCGGACCAATTCACCCCTCCACTTT

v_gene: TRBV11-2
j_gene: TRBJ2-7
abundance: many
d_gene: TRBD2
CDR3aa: CASSSLGGDYEQYF
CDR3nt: TGTGCCAGCAGCTCCCTTGGGGGGGACTACGAGCAGTACTTC

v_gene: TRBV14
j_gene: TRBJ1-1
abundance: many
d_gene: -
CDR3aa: CASSQDIGMNTEAFF
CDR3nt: TGTGCCAGCAGCCAAGATATAGGGATGAACACTGAAGCTTTCTTT

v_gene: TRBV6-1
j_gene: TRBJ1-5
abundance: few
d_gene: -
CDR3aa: CASRLAENQPQHF
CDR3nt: TGTGCCAGTAGGTTGGCAGAGAATCAGCCCCAGCATTTT

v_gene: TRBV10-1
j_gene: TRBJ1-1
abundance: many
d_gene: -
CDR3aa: CASSESMAGNTEAFF
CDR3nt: TGCGCCAGCAGTGAGTCGATGGCAGGGAACACTGAAGCTTTCTTT

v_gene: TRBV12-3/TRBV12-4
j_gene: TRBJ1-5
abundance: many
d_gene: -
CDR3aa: CASSLDPGQPQHF
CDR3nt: TGTGCCAGCAGTTTAGACCCGGGTCAGCCCCAGCATTTT

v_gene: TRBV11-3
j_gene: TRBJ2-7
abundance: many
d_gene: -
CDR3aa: CASSLGANNEQYF
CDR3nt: TGTGCCAGCAGCTTAGGGGCCAACAACGAGCAGTACTTC

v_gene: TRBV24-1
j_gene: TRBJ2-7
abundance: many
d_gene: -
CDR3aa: CATSVGDTTYEQYF
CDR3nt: TGTGCCACCAGTGTTGGAGATACAACCTACGAGCAGTACTTC

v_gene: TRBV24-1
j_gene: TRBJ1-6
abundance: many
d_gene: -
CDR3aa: CATSDGGAFSPLHF
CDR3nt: TGTGCCACCAGTGACGGGGGGGCCTTTTCACCCCTCCACTTT

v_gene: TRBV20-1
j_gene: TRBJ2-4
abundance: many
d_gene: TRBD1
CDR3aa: CSAHRQGAFDIQYF
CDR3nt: TGCAGTGCTCACCGACAGGGGGCTTTTGACATTCAGTACTTC

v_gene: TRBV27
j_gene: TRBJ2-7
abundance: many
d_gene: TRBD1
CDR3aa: CASSLGQGRAYSYEQYF
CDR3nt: TGTGCCAGCAGTTTGGGACAGGGGAGAGCCTACTCCTACGAGCAGTACTTC

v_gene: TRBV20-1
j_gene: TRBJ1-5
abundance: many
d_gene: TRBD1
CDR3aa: CSARVRTGALDRNQPQHF
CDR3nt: TGCAGTGCTAGAGTTCGGACAGGGGCGCTTGATCGCAATCAGCCCCAGCATTTT

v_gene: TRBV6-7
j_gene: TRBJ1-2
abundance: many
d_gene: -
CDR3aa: CASSFGRYELQGYTF
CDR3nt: TGTGCCAGCAGTTTCGGTCGTTACGAATTGCAGGGCTACACCTTC

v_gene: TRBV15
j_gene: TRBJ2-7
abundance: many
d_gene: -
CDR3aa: CATSRGGVSYEQYF
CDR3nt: TGTGCCACCAGCAGAGGGGGAGTCTCCTACGAGCAGTACTTC

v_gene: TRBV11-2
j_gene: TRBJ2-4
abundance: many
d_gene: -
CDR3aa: CASSPGLMLAKNIQYF
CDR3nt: TGTGCCAGCAGCCCCGGACTGATGCTAGCCAAAAACATTCAGTACTTC

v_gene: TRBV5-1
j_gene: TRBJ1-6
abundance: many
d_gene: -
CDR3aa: CASTSAAAAYNSPLHF
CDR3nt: TGCGCCAGCACCAGTGCCGCCGCAGCCTATAATTCACCCCTCCACTTT

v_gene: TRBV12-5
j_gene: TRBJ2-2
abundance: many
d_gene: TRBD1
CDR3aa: CASGLPPDRENTGELFF
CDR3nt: TGTGCTAGTGGTTTGCCCCCGGACAGGGAGAACACCGGGGAGCTGTTTTTT

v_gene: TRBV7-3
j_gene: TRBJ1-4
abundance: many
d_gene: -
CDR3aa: CASSLNGGPNEKLFF
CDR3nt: TGTGCCAGCAGCTTAAATGGGGGTCCTAATGAAAAACTGTTTTTT